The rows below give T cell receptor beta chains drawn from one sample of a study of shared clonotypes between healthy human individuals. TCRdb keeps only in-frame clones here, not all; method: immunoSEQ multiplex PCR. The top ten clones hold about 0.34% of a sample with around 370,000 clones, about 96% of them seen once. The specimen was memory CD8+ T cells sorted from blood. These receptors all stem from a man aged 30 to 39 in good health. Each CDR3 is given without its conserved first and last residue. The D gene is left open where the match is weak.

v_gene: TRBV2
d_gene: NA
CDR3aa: ASSERWVETQY

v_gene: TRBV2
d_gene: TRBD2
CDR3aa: ASGSISGTQY

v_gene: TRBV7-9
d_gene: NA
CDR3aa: ASSPQGPSVYGYT

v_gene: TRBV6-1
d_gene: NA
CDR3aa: ASSEPGQPL

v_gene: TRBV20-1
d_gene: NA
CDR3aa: SASERNEQF

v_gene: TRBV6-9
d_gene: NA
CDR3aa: ASSYGRERANYGYT

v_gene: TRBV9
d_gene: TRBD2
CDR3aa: ASSVRAGTSQGNEQF

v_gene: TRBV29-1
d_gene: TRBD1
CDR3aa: SASPGTGLSTDTQY

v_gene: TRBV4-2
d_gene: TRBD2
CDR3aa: ASSPRTSGRYSGELF

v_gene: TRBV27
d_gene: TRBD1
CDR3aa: ASSNWDSTYEQY

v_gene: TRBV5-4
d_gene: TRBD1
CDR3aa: ASSPLPDRIDIQY

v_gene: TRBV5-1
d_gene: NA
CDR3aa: ASSLLYRDTDTQY

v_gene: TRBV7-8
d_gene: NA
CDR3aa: ASSLDPRGWGKETQY

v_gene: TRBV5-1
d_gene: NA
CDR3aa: ASSFPFYLGPYLATDNEQF

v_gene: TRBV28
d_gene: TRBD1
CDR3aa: ASVTGNYGYT

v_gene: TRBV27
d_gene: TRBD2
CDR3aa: ASSFLSGKGRETQY

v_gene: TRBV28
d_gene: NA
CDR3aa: ASSFQGGYT

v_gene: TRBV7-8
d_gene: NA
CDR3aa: ASSLLKRLRQPKYSNQPQH

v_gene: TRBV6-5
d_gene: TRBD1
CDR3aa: ASSYSGTGAGEAF

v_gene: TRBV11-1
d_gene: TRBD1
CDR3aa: ASSLGDRATYEQY

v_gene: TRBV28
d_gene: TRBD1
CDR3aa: ASSQPGQGREKLF

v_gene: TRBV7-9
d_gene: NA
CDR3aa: ASSLVLGQGPYEQY

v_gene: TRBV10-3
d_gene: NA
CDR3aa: AIGAPNIYEQF

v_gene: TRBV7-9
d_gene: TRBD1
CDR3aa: ASSNSQGAPSSGANVLT

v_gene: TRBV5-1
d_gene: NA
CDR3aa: ASGSGQETQY

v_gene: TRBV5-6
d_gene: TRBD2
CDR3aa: ASSLGLAGIGSYNEQF

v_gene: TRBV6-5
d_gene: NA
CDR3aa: ASDQGRIYGYT

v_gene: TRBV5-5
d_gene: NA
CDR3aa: AGSRWAGELF

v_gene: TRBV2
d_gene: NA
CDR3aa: ASSERWSNQPQH

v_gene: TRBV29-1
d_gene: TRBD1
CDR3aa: SVSGTGGSYEQY

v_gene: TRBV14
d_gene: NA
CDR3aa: ASSQELGYGYT

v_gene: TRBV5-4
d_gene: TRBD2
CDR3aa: ASSGGGADTGELF

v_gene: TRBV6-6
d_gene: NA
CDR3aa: ASRVSYEQY

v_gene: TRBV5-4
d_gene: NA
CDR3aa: ASSFFGGGETQY

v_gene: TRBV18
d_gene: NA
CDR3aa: ASSPRSETQY

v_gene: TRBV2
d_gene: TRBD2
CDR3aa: ASSDPAGGPSIQY

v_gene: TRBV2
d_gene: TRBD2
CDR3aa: ASSEQREVPGELF

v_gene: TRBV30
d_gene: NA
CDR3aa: AWEGLGYT

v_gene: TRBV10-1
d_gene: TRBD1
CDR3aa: ASSPKSEGDRGLSQPQH

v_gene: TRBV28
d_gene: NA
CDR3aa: ASSLEYSGANVLT

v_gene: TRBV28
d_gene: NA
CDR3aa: ASSFAGIQETQY

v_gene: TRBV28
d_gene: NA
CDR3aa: ASSSLGGLDTGELF

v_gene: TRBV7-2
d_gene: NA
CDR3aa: ASSLVSRGPNSDEQF

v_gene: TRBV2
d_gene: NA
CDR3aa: ASTLRGPYEQY

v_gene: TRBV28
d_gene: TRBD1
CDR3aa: ASSLSGQGAREQY

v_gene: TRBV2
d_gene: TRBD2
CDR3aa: ASKWLAGESEQY

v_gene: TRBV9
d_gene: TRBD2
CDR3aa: ASSEGSTSGSQNIQY

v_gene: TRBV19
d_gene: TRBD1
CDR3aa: ASQDRVSNQPQH

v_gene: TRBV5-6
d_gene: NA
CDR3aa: ASSLEGVPRRSSYEQY

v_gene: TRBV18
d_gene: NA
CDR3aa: ASSPGGSDEQY

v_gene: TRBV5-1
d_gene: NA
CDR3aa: ASSSTGGAGQPQH